This TCR beta chain originates from a study of blood T cell repertoires in COVID-19. The assay was immunoSEQ multiplex PCR, and TCRdb's table has in-frame clones only and misses some. The repertoire holds roughly 200,000 clones, approximately 85% seen once, with 6.2% in the top ten. Trimming shortened V by 6 bases and J by 3 bases, and 14 bases separated the two germline ends. This CDR3 has 14 residues. The germline CDR1 and CDR2 sequences are SGHNT and YENEEA. Categorization into cohorts depended on clinical history that participants reported. The chain combines TRBV11-3 with TRBJ1-1; tentatively, D is TRBD1 (6 bases). Sample: PBMCs or T cells enriched from blood (not recorded which). The origin of this receptor is a man aged 35-49 years who had recovered from COVID-19. The CDR3 here is CASRIGQIDTEAFF. The DNA of the CDR3 is TGTGCCAGCAGGATAGGACAGATAGACACTGAAGCTTTCTTT.